Listed here are 8 T cell receptor beta chains from one sample, sequenced in a study of vaccination and CD4 T cells after COVID-19. Their specific antigens are unknown. The Oncomine TCR Beta short-read assay was what sequenced the DNA obtained from cultured CD4+ T cells. One entry per CDR3 protein results from TCRdb running MiXCR on the PCR reads. The profile shows about 14,000 distinct CDR3 sequences, 50% to 55% of them singletons. Documented treatment: roughly 11-day PBMC culture with coronavirus spike peptide pools or control peptides (ViraFEST assay). The material sequenced was CD4+ T cells from blood, cultured in vitro. The receptor set was obtained from a human donor who had recovered from COVID-19.

The rearrangement joins TRBV21-1 to TRBJ2-1; the table's D call, TRBD1, has no DNA check behind it. TRBV21-1 is tagged as a pseudogene. CDR3 length: 15 residues. CDR3 bases: TGTGCCAGCAGCAACCGGGACAGGGACCACAATGAGCAGTTCTTC. Translation gives CASSNRDRDHNEQFF.

This chain connects TRBV6-1 to TRBJ2-2; 14 bases are a match to TRBD2. Looked up from germline, CDR1 is MNHNS and CDR2 is SASEGT. Trimming at V came to 6 bases and at J to 1 base, leaving 1 base not matched to a gene. This CDR3 is built from 16 residues. CDR3 in DNA: TGTGCCAGCAGCGGGACTAGCGGGAGGAACACCGGGGAGCTGTTTTTT. Translation gives CASSGTSGRNTGELFF.

The chain carries TRBV6-2 or TRBV6-3 and TRBJ2-3, with 11 bases aligning to TRBD2. There are 18 residues in the CDR3. The V gene's germline CDR1 is MNHEY and CDR2 SVGEGT. With 2 bases clipped from V and 4 bases from J, the junction kept 11 bases outside the gene matches. CDR3 DNA sequence: TGTGCCAGCAGTTACCGCCTAGCGGGAGGAGGGGGGCCAGATACGCAGTATTTT. It is translated as CASSYRLAGGGGPDTQYF.

This clonotype is medium-sized within its sample. This chain connects TRBV20-1 to TRBJ2-3; no reliable D call. This CDR3 spans 13 amino acids. Germline V gene data show CDR1 as DFQATT and CDR2 as SNEGSKA (reference sequence). CDR3 amino acids: CRCSALRTDTQYF. In DNA, the CDR3 is TGCAGGTGTTCAGCACTTCGCACAGATACGCAGTATTTT.

This clonotype was seen more than once but under ten times. V usage is TRBV28 and J usage is TRBJ1-5; D not certain. Trimming took off 3 bases at V and 5 bases at J, with 11 bases between the two ends. The length of the CDR3 is 14 residues. Germline CDR1 is MDHEN and CDR2 is SYDVKM. The CDR3 region is CASSFPESYQPQHF. The CDR3 nucleotides are TGTGCCAGCAGTTTCCCAGAGTCCTATCAGCCCCAGCATTTT.

There are a few counts of this clonotype. This chain links TRBV6-1 with TRBJ1-2; D call uncertain. V lost 4 bases, J lost 3 bases, and 15 bases lay in between. CDR3 length: 15 amino acids. Germline-derived CDR1 and CDR2 are MNHNS and SASEGT. Here the CDR3 reads CASSGRASGDYGYTF. The CDR3 region has the DNA TGTGCCAGCAGTGGAAGGGCGTCTGGGGACTATGGCTACACCTTC.

The chain combines TRBV10-3 with TRBJ2-7; 8 nucleotides line up with TRBD2. From germline, CDR1 is ENHRY and CDR2 SYGVKD. J lost 7 bases, V lost 7 bases, and 9 bases had no gene match. The CDR3 is 13 residues long. As DNA, the CDR3 is TGTGCCATCACCCGGGAGGGCCTAAGGGAGCAGTACTTC. It encodes CAITREGLREQYF.

V gene TRBV24-1 combines with J gene TRBJ2-2, with 9 bases matching TRBD1. The V segment lost 3 bases and the J segment 6 bases; nucleotides outside the gene matches: 10. Germline lookup yields CDR1 KGHDR and CDR2 SFDVKD. The CDR3 spans 17 residues. This chain's CDR3 is CATSDPTQGALAGELFF. Here the CDR3 DNA reads TGTGCCACCAGTGATCCAACACAGGGGGCGCTGGCCGGGGAGCTGTTTTTT.